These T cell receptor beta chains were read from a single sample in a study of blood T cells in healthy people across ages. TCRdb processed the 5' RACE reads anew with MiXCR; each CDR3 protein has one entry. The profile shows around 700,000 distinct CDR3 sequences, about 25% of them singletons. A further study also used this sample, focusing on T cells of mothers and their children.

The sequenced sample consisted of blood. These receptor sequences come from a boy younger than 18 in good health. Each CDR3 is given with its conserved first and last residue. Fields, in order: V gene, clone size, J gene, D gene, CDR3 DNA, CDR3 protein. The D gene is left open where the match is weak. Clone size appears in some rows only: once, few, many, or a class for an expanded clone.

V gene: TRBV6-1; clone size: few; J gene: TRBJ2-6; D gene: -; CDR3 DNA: TGTGCCAGCAGTGAAGGTCCGGGGGCCAACGTCCTGACTTTC; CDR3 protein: CASSEGPGANVLTF
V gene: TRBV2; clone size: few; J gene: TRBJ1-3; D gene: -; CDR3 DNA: TGTGCCAGCAAAGTGGACGGCTCTGGAAACATCATATATTTT; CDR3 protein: CASKVDGSGNIIYF
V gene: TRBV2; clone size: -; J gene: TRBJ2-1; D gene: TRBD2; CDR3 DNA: TGTGCCAGCAGGAGGCGGGAGACTTACAATGAGCAGTTCTTC; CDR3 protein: CASRRRETYNEQFF
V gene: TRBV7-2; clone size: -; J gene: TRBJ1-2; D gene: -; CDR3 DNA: TGTGCCAGCAGCCCCAGGGTCAACTATGGCTACACCTTC; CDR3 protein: CASSPRVNYGYTF
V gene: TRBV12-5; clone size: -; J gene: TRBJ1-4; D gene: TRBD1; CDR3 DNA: TGTGCTAGTGCCCTCAGGGGGAAAAATGAAAAACTGTTTTTT; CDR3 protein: CASALRGKNEKLFF
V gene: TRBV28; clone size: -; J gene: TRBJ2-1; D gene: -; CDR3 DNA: TGTGCCAGCTTCCGGGGCGGAAGCTCCTACAATGAGCAGTTCTTC; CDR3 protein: CASFRGGSSYNEQFF
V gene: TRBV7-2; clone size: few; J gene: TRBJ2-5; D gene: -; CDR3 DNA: TGTGCCAGCAGCTCTAGCTTTGGGGAGACCCAGTACTTC; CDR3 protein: CASSSSFGETQYF
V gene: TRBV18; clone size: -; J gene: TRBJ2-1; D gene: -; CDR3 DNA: TGTGCCGGCTCACCAAGGCACGACAATGAGCAGTTCTTC; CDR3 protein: CAGSPRHDNEQFF
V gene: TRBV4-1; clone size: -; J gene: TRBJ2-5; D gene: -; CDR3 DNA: TGCGCCAGCAGTCCTCTAGCGTCTAAAGAGACCCAGTACTTC; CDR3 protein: CASSPLASKETQYF
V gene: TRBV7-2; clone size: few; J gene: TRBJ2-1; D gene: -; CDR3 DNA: TGTGCCAGCAGCTTAGGACAGGACCCGTGGAATGAGCAGTTCTTC; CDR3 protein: CASSLGQDPWNEQFF
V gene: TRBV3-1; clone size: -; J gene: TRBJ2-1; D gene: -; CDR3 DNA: TGTGCCAGCAGCCAAGCTTTGAGCGAGGGATGGGAGGTAAAGTTCTTC; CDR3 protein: CASSQALSEGWEVKFF
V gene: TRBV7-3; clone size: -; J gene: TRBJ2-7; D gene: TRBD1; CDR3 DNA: TGTGCCAGCAGCTTCGGACAGGGCCCTCCCCACGAGCAGTACTTC; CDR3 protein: CASSFGQGPPHEQYF
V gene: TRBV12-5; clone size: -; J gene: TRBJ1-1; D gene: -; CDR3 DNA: TGTGCTAGTGGTTTGGCGGGGTTGGGTTGGACTGAAGCTTTCTTT; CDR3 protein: CASGLAGLGWTEAFF
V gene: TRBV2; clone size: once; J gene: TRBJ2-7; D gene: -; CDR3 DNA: TGTGCCAGCAGTGAATGGCAGGCAAGCTCCTACGAGCAGTACTTC; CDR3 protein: CASSEWQASSYEQYF
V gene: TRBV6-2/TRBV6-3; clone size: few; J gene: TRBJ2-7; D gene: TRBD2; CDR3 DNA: TGTGCCAGCAGTTACTCGGGACTAGTGAGGTACGAGCAGTACTTC; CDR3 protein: CASSYSGLVRYEQYF
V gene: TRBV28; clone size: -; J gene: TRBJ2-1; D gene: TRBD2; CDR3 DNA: TGTGCCAGCAGTTGGCGGGAGGAATTAGGGAAGGAGTCCTTC; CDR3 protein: CASSWREELGKESF
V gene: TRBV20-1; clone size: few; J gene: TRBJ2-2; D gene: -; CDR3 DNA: TGCAGTGCAATAGGGAGGTCAAGGCCCGGGGAGCTGTTTTTT; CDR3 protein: CSAIGRSRPGELFF
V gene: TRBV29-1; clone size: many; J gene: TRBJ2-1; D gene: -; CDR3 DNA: TGCAGCGTCTCGAGTTACAATGAGCAGTTCTTC; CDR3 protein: CSVSSYNEQFF
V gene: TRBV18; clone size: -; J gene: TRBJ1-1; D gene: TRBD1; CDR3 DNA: TGTGCCAGCTCACCCTTGTCGGGACAGGGGACTGAAGCTTTCTTT; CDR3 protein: CASSPLSGQGTEAFF
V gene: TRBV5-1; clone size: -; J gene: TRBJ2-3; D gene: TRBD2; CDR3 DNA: TGCGCCAGCATGGACGGGAGGGCCAACACAGATACGCAGTATTTT; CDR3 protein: CASMDGRANTDTQYF
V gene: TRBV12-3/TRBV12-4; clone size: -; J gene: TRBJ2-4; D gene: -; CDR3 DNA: TGTGCCAGCAGTTCCGGTAGGCTAGCCAAAAACATTCAGTACTTC; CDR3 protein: CASSSGRLAKNIQYF
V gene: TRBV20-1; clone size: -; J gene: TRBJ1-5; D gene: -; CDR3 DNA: TGCAGTGCTAGACCGCCTCTACTCCTCCATCAGCCCCAGCATTTT; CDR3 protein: CSARPPLLLHQPQHF
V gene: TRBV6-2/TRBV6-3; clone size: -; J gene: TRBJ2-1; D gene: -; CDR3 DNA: TGTGCCAGCAGCTTGGGGTTTCTCAATGAGCAGTTCTTC; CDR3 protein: CASSLGFLNEQFF
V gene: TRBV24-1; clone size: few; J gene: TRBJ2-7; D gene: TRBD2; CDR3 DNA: TGTGCCACCAGTGATCCCCAGAGCGGGAGGCCCTACGAGCAGTACTTC; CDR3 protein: CATSDPQSGRPYEQYF
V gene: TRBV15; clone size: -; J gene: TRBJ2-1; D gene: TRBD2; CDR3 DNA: TGTGCCACCAGCAGAGATCTAGGGGAGGGGTACAATGAGCAGTTCTTC; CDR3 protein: CATSRDLGEGYNEQFF
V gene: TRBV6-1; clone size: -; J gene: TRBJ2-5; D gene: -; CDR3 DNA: TGTGCCAGCAGTGAAAGGGACCCCGTAGTGACCCAGTACTTC; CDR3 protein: CASSERDPVVTQYF
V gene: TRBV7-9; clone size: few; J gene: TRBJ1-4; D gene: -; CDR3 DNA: TGTGCCAGCAGCCACGTGGCTGAAAAACTGTTTTTT; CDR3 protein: CASSHVAEKLFF
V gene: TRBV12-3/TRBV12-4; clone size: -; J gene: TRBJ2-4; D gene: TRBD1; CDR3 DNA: TGTGCCAGCAGTCCACAGACAGGGGGCGACGGGGCCAAAAACATTCAGTACTTC; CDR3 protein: CASSPQTGGDGAKNIQYF
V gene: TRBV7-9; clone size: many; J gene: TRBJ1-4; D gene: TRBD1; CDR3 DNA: TGTGCCAGCAACCCTATGAGGCTGGGACAGGGGAATGAAAAACTGTTTTTT; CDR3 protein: CASNPMRLGQGNEKLFF
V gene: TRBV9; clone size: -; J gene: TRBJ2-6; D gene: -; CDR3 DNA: TGTGCCAGCAGCGTTCAGACGGACACCTTCTCTGGGGCCAACGTCCTGACTTTC; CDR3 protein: CASSVQTDTFSGANVLTF
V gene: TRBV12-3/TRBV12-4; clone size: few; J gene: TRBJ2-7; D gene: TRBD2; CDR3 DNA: TGTGCCAGCAGTCCCGTAGCGGGCGCCTACGAGCAGTACTTC; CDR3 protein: CASSPVAGAYEQYF
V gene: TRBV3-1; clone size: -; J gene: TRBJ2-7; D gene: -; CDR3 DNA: TGTGCCAGCAGCCGTCGGCGGACGGAGGCCGCCTACGAGCAGTACTTC; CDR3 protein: CASSRRRTEAAYEQYF
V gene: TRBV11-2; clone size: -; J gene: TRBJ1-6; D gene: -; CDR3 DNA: TGTGCCAGCAGCTTACTCGGGCAGAGCTCCTATAATTCACCCCTCCACTTT; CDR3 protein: CASSLLGQSSYNSPLHF
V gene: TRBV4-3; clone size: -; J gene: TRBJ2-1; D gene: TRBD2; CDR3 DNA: TGCGCCAGCAGCCAACCCTCACTACCGGGACTAGCGGGGGACTACAATGAGCAGTTCTTC; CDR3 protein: CASSQPSLPGLAGDYNEQFF
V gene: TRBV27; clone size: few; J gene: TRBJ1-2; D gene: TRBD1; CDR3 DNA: TGTGCCAGCAGTGCAGGGGGAGGCTACACCTTC; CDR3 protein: CASSAGGGYTF
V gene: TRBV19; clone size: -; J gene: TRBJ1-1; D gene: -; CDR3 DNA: TGTGCCAGTATTAGAGGGCTCCCGAACACTGAAGCTTTCTTT; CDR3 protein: CASIRGLPNTEAFF
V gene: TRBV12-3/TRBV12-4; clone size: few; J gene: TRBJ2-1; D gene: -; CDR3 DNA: TGTGCCAGCAGCCCGAGAGCGGCCAGCTCCTACAATGAGCAGTTCTTC; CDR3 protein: CASSPRAASSYNEQFF
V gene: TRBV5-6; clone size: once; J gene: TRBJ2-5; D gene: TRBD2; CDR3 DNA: TGTGCCAGCAGCTCGGCGGGACTAGCGGTACAAGAGACCCAGTACTTC; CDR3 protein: CASSSAGLAVQETQYF
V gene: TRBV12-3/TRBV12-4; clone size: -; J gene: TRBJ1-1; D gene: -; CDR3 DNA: TGTGCCTCACCAAGGCAGGTTTTAAACACTGAAGCTTTCTTT; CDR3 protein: CASPRQVLNTEAFF
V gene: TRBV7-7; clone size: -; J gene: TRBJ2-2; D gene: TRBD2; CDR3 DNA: TGTGCTAGCAGCCCTCATCCGGGACTAGCGGGTGGTAGTACCGGGGAGCTGTTTTTT; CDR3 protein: CASSPHPGLAGGSTGELFF
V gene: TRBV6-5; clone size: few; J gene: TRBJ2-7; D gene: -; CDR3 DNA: TGTGCCAGCAGCGGGACCATCTACGAGCAGTACTTC; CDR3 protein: CASSGTIYEQYF
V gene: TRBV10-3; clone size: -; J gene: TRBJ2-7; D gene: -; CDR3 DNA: TGTGCCATCAGTGAGTCGGGCTACGAGCAGTACTTC; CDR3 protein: CAISESGYEQYF
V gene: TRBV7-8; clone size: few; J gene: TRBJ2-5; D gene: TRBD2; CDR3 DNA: TGTGCCAGCAGCTTACGCCCGGGAGGAGAGACCCAGTACTTC; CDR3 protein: CASSLRPGGETQYF
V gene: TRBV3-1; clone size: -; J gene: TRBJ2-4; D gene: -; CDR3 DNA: TGTGCCAGCAGCCAAGACCCGGGACCGCGGGGAAACATTCAGTACTTC; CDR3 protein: CASSQDPGPRGNIQYF
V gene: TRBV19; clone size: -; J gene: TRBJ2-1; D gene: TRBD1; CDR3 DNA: TGTGCCAGTAGTCTCGACACCGACAGGGCTGAGCAGTTCTTC; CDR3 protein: CASSLDTDRAEQFF